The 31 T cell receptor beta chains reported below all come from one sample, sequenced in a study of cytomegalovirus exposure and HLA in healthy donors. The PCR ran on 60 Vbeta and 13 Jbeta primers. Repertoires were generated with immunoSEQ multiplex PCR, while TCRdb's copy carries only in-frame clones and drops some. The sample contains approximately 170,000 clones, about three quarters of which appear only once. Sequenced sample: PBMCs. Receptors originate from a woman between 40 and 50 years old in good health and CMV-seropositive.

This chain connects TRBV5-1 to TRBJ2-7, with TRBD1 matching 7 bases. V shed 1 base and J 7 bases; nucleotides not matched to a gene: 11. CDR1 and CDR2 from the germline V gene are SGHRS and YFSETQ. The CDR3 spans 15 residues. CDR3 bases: TGCGCCAGCAGCTTGCACCGGGACAGCCCTAGGGAGCAGTACTTC. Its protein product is CASSLHRDSPREQYF.

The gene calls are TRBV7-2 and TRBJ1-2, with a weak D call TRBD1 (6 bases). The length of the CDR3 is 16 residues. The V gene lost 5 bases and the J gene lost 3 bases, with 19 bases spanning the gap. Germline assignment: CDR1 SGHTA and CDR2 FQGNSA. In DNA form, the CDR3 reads TGTGCCAGCAGCCCTCAGGCCAGGGGTGGGGACTATGGCTACACCTTC. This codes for CASSPQARGGDYGYTF.

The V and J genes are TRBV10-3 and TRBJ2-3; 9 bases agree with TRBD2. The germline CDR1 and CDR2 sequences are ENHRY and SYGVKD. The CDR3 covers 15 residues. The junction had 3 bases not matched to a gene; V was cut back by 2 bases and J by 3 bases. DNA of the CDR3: TGTGCCATCAGTGAGGAGGCGGGAGGGACAGATACGCAGTATTTT. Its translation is CAISEEAGGTDTQYF.

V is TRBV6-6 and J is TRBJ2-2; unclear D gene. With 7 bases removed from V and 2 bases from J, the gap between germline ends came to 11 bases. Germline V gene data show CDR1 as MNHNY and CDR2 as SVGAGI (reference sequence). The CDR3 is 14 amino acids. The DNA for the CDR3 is TGTGCCAGCACCCCTGGGCCAAACACCGGGGAGCTGTTTTTT. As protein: CASTPGPNTGELFF.

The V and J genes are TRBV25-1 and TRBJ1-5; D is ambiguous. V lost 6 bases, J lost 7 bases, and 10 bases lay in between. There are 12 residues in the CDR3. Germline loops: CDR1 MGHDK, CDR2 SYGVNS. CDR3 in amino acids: CASSVLGQPQHF. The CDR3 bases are TGTGCCAGCAGCGTACTCGGGCAGCCCCAGCATTTT. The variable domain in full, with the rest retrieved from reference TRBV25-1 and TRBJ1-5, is EADIYQTPRYLVIGTGKKITLECSQTMGHDKMYWYQQDPGMELHLIHYSYGVNSTEKGDLSSESTVSRIRTEHFPLTLESARPSHTSQYLCASSVLGQPQHFGDGTRLSIL.

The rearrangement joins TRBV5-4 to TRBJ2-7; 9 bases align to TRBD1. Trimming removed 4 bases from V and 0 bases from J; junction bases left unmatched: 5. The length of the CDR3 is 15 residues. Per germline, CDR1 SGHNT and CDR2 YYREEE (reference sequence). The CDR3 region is CASSLEQGASYEQYF. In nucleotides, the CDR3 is TGTGCCAGCAGCCTTGAACAGGGGGCCTCCTACGAGCAGTACTTC.

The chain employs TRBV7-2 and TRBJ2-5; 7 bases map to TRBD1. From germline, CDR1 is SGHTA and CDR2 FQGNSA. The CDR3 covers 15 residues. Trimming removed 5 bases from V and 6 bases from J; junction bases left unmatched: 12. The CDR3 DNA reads TGTGCCAGCAGCCACACTCGTGACAGGGTCCAGACCCAGTACTTC. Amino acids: CASSHTRDRVQTQYF.

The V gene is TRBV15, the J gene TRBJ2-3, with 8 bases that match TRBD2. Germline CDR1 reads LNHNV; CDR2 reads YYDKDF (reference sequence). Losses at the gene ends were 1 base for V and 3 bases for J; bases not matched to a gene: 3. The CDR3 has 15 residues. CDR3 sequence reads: CATSRAGGLTDTQYF. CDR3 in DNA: TGTGCCACCAGCAGAGCGGGGGGGCTGACAGATACGCAGTATTTT.

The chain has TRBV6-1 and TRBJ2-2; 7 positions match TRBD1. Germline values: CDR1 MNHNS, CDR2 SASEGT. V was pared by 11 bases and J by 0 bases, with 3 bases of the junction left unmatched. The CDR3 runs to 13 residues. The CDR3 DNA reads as TGTGCCGGGGACAGCGCGAACACCGGGGAGCTGTTTTTT. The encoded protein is CAGDSANTGELFF.

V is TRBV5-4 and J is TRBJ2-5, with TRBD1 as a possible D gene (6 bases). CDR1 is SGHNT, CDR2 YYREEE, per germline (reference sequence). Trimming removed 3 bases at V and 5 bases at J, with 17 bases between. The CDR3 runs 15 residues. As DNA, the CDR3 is TGTGCCAGCAGCTCCGTCAGGGGAGAAGGCGAGACCCAGTACTTC. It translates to CASSSVRGEGETQYF.

The DNA of the CDR3 is TGCGCCAGCAGCTCTGGACAGGCCGTTCTGGGTAATTCACCCCTCCACTTT. This codes for CASSSGQAVLGNSPLHF. The V and J genes are TRBV5-1 and TRBJ1-6; 7 nucleotides align to TRBD1. The junction had 12 bases not matched to a gene; V was cut back by 3 bases and J by 6 bases. CDR1 and CDR2 from the germline V gene are SGHRS and YFSETQ. The CDR3 loop spans 17 amino acids.

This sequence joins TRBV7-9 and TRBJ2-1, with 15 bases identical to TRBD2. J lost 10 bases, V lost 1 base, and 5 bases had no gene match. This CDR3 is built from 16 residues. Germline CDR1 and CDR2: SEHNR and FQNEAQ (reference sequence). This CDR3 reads CASSLGTSGGVREQFF. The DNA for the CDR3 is TGTGCCAGCAGCTTAGGGACTAGCGGGGGGGTACGGGAGCAGTTCTTC.

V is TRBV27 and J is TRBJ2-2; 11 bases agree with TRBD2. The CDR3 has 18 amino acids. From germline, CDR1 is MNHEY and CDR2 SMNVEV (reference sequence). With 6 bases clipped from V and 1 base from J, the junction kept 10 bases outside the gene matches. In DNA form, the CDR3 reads TGTGCCAGCAGCTCGACTAGCGGGGCCTACTTGAACACCGGGGAGCTGTTTTTT. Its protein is CASSSTSGAYLNTGELFF.

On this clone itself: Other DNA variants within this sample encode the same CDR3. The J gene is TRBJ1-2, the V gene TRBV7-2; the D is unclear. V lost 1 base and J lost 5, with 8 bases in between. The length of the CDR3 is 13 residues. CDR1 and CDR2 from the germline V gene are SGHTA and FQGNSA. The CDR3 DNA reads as TGTGCCAGCAGCTTAGGGGGAGAGTATGGCTACACCTTC. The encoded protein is CASSLGGEYGYTF.

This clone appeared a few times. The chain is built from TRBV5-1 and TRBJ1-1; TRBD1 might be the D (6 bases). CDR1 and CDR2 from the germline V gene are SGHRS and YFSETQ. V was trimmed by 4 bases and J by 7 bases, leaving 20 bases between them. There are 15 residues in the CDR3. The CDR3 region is CASSLYKQGPLEAFF. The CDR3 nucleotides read TGCGCCAGCAGCCTTTACAAACAGGGACCCCTTGAAGCTTTCTTT.

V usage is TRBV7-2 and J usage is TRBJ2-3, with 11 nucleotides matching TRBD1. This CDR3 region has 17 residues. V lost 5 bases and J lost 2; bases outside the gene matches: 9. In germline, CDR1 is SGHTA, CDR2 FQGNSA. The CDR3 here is CASSLGTGGRVTDTQYF. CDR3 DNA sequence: TGTGCCAGCAGCCTCGGGACAGGGGGAAGGGTCACAGATACGCAGTATTTT.

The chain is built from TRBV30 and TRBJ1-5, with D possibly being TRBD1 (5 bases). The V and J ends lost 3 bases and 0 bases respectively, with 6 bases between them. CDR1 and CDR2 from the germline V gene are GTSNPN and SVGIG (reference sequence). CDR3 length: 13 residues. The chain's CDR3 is CAWSDSSNQPQHF. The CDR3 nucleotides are TGTGCCTGGAGCGACAGTAGCAATCAGCCCCAGCATTTT.

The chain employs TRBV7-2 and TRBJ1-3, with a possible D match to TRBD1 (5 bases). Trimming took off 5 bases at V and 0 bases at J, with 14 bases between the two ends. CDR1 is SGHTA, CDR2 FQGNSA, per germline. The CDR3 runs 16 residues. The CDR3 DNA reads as TGTGCCAGCAGCCCGACAGTCCCCAGCTCTGGAAACACCATATATTTT. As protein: CASSPTVPSSGNTIYF.

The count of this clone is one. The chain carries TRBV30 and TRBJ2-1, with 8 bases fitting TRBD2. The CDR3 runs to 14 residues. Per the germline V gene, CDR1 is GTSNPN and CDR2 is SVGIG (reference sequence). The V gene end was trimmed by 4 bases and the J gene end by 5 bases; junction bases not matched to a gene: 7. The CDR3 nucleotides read TGTGCCTGGACGAGAGGGACTAGAGACAATGAGCAGTTCTTC. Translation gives CAWTRGTRDNEQFF.

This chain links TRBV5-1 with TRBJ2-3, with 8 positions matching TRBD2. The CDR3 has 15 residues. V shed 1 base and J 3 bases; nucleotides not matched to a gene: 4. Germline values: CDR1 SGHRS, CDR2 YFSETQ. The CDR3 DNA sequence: TGCGCCAGCAGCTTGAGCGGGAGTAGGACAGATACGCAGTATTTT. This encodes CASSLSGSRTDTQYF.

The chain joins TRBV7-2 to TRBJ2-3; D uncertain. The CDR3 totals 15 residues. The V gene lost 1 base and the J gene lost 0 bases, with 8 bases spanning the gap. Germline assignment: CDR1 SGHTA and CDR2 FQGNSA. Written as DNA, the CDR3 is TGTGCCAGCAGCTTAGGATTCACTAGCACAGATACGCAGTATTTT. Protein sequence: CASSLGFTSTDTQYF.

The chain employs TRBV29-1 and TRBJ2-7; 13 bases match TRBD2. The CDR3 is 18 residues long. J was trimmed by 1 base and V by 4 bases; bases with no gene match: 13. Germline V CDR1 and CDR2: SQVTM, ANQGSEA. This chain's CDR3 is CSVASAGLAGVKSYEQYF. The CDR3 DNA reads TGCAGCGTTGCTTCCGCAGGACTAGCGGGAGTAAAGTCCTACGAGCAGTACTTC.

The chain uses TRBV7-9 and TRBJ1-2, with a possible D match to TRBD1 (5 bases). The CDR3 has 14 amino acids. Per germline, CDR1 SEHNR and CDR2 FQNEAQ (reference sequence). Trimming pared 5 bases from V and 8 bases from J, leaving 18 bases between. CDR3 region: CASSADRQFGGYTF. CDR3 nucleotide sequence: TGTGCCAGCAGCGCAGATCGACAGTTTGGGGGCTACACCTTC.

Written as DNA, the CDR3 is TGTGCCAGCAGCTTAGCCGGGACAGGTGAAGCTTTCTTT. Amino acid sequence: CASSLAGTGEAFF. J is TRBJ1-1 and V is TRBV7-9; 8 positions match TRBD1. V lost 0 bases to trimming and J lost 7 bases; unmatched junction nucleotides: 1. This CDR3 is 13 amino acids long. Germline-derived CDR1 and CDR2 are SEHNR and FQNEAQ (reference sequence).

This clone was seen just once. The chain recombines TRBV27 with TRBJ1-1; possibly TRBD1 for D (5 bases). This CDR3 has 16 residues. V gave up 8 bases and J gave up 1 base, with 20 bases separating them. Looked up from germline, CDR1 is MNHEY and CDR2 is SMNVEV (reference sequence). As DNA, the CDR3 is TGTGCCAGCCTTATTCGAGGGGCGGGGGGGAACACTGAAGCTTTCTTT. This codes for CASLIRGAGGNTEAFF.

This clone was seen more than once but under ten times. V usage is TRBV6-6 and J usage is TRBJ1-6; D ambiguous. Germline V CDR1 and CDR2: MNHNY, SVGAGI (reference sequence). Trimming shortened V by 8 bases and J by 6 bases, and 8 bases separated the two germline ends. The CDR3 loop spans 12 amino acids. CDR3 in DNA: TGTGCCAGCGGGCCCCCTAATTCACCCCTCCACTTT. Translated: CASGPPNSPLHF.

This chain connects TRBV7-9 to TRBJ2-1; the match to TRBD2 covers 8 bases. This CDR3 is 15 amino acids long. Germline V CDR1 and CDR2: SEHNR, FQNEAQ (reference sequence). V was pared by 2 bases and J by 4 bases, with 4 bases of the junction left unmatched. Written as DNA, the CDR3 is TGTGCCAGCAGCTTATTTAGCGGGGCGTACAATGAGCAGTTCTTC. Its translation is CASSLFSGAYNEQFF. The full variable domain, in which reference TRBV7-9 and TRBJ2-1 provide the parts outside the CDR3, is DTGVSQNPRHKITKRGQNVTFRCDPISEHNRLYWYRQTLGQGPEFLTYFQNEAQLEKSRLLSDRFSAERPKGSFSTLEIQRTEQGDSAMYLCASSLFSGAYNEQFFGPGTRLTVL.

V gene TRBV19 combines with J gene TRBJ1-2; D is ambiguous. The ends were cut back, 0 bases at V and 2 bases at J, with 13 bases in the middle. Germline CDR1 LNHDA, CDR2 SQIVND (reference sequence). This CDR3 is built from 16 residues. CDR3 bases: TGTGCCAGTAGTATAGAGGGCAGTATTATAAACTATGGCTACACCTTC. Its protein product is CASSIEGSIINYGYTF.

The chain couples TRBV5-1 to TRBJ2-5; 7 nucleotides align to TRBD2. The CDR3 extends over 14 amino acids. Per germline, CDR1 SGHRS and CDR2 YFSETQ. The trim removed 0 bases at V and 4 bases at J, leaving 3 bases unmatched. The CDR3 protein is CASSLGGGAETQYF. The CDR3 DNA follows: TGCGCCAGCAGCTTGGGCGGGGGAGCAGAGACCCAGTACTTC.

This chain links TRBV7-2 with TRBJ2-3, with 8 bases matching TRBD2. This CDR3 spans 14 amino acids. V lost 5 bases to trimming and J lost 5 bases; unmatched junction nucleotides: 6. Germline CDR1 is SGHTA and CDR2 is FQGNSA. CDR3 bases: TGTGCCAGCAGCGTCGGGGGGGCGGTAGATACGCAGTATTTT. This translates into CASSVGGAVDTQYF.

The CDR3: CSGGDRGRFGETQYF. DNA of the CDR3: TGCAGCGGTGGGGACAGGGGGCGATTTGGAGAGACCCAGTACTTC. The rearrangement joins TRBV29-1 to TRBJ2-5; TRBD1 agrees at 12 bases. Germline CDR1 SQVTM, CDR2 ANQGSEA. The CDR3 consists of 15 residues. The ends lost 7 bases at V and 4 bases at J; junction bases unmatched: 10. Full variable domain (missing parts from reference TRBV29-1 and TRBJ2-5): SAVISQKPSRDICQRGTSLTIQCQVDSQVTMMFWYRQQPGQSLTLIATANQGSEATYESGFVIDKFPISRPNLTFSTLTVSNMSPEDSSIYLCSGGDRGRFGETQYFGPGTRLLVL.